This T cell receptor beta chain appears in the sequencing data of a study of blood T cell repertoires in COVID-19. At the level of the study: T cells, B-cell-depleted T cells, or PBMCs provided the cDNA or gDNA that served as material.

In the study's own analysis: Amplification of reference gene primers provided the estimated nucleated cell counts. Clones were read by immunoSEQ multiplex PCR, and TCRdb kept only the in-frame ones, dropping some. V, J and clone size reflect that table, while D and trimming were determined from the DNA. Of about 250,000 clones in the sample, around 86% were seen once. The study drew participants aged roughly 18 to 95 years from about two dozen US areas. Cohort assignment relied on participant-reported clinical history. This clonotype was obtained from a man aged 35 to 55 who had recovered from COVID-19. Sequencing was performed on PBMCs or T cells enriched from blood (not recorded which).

The CDR3 spells CASSDRVLTEAFF. The CDR3, as DNA: TGTGCCAGTAGTGACAGGGTGCTCACTGAAGCTTTCTTT. The genes are TRBV19 and TRBJ1-1, with TRBD1 identical over 7 bases. Germline CDR1 and CDR2: LNHDA and SQIVND (reference sequence). CDR3 length: 13 residues. The trim removed 5 bases at V and 4 bases at J, leaving 4 bases unmatched. Full variable domain (outside the CDR3, taken from reference TRBV19 and TRBJ1-1): DGGITQSPKYLFRKEGQNVTLSCEQNLNHDAMYWYRQDPGQGLRLIYYSQIVNDFQKGDIAEGYSVSREKKESFPLTVTSAQKNPTAFYLCASSDRVLTEAFFGQGTRLTVV.